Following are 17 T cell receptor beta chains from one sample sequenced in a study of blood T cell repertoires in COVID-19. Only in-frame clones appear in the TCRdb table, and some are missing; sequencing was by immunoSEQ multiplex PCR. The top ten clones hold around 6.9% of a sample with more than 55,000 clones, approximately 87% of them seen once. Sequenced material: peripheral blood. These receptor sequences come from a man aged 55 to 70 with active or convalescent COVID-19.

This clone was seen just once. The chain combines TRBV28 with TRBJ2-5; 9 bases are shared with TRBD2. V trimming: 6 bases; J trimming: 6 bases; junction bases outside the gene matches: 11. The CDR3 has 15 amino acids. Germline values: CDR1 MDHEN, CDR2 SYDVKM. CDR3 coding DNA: TGTGCCAGCAGGGTGACTAGCGGAGGACGAAAGACCCAGTACTTC. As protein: CASRVTSGGRKTQYF.

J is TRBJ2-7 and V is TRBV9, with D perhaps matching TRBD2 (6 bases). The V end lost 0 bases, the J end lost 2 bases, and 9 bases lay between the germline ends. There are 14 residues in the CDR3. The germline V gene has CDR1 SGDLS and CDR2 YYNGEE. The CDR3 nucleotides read TGTGCCAGCAGCGTAGTGGAGGGCCCCTACGAGCAGTACTTC. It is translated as CASSVVEGPYEQYF. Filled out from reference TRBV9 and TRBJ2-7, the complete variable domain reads DSGVTQTPKHLITATGQRVTLRCSPRSGDLSVYWYQQSLDQGLQFLIQYYNGEERAKGNILERFSAQQFPDLHSELNLSSLELGDSALYFCASSVVEGPYEQYFGPGTRLTVT.

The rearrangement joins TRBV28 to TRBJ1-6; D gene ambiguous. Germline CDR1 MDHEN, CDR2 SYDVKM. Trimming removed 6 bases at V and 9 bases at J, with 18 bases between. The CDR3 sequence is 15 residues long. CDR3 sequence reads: CASSGFETKSSPLHF. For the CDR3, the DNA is TGTGCCAGCAGCGGGTTCGAGACGAAATCTTCACCCCTCCACTTT.

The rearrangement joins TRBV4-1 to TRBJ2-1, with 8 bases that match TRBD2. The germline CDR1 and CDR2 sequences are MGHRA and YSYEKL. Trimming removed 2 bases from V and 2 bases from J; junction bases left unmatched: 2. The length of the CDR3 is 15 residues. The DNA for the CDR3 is TGCGCCAGCAGCCAATTAGCGGGACCCTACAATGAGCAGTTCTTC. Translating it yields CASSQLAGPYNEQFF.

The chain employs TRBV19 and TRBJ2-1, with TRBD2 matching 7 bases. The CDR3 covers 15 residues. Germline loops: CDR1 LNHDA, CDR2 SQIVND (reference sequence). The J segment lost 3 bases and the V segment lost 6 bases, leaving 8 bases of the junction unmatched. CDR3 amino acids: CASSINPGGYNEQFF. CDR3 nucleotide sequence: TGTGCCAGTAGCATTAACCCGGGAGGCTACAATGAGCAGTTCTTC.

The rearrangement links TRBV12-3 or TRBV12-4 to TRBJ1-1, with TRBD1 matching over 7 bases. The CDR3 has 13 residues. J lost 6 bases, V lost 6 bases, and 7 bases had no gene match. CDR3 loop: CASSPQGIPEAFF. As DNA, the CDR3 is TGTGCCAGCAGCCCACAGGGGATCCCTGAAGCTTTCTTT.

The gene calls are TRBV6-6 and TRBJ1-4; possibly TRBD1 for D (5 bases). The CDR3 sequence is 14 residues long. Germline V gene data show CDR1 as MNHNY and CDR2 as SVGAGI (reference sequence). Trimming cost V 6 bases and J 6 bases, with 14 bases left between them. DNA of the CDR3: TGTGCCAGCAGCCTCGTGGGGGGAGATGAAAAACTGTTTTTT. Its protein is CASSLVGGDEKLFF.

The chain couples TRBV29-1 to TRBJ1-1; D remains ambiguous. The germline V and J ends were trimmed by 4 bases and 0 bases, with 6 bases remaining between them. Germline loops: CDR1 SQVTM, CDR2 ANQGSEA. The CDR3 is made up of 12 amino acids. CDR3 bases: TGCAGCGTTGGACTGATGAACACTGAAGCTTTCTTT. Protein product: CSVGLMNTEAFF.

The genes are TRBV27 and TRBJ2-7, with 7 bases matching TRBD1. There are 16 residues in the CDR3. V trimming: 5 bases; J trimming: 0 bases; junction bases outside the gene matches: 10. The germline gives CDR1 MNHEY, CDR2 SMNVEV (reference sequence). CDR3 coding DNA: TGTGCCAGCAGTCTCGGACAGGTCCCATCCTCCTACGAGCAGTACTTC. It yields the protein CASSLGQVPSSYEQYF.

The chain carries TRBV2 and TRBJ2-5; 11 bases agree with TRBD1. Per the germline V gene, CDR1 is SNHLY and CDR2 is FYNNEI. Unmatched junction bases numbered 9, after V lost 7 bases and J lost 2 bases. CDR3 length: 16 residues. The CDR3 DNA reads TGTGCCAGCAACCCGGGGGGGACAGGGGGACAAGAGACCCAGTACTTC. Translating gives CASNPGGTGGQETQYF.

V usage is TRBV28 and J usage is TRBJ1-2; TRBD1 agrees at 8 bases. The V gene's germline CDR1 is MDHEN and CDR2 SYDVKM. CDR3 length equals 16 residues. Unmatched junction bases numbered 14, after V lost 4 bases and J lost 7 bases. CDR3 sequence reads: CASSSFTTDRAVGYTF. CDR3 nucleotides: TGTGCCAGCAGTTCCTTTACGACGGACAGGGCGGTTGGCTACACCTTC.

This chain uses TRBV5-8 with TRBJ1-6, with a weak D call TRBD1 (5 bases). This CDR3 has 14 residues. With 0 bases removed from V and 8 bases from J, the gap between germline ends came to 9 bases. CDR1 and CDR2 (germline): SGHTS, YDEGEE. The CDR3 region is CASSLVQGYSPLHF. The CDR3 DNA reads TGTGCCAGCAGCTTGGTGCAGGGATATTCACCCCTCCACTTT.

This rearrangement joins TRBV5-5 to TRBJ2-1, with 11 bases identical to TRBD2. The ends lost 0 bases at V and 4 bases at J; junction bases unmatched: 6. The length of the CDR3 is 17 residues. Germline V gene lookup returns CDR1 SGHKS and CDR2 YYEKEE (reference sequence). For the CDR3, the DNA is TGTGCCAGCAGCTTGGTTCGGGGGACTAGCGGTTACAATGAGCAGTTCTTC. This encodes CASSLVRGTSGYNEQFF.

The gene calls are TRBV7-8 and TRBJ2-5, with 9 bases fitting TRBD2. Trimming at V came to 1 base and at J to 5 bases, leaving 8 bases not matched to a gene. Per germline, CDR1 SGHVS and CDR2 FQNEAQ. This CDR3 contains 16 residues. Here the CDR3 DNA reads TGTGCCAGCAGCTTAGTCCCTCCTAGCGGGGACGAGACCCAGTACTTC. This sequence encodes CASSLVPPSGDETQYF.

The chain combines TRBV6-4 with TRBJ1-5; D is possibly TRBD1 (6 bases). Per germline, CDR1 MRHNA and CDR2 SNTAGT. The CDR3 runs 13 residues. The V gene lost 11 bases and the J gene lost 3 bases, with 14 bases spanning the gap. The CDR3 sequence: CAPSGGVNQPQHF. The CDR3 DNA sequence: TGTGCCCCCTCGGGGGGCGTCAATCAGCCCCAGCATTTT.

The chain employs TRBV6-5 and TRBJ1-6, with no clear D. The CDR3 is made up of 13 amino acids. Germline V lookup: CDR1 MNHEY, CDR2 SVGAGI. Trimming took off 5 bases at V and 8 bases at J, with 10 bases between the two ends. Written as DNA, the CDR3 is TGTGCCAGCAGTCGTGACCGGGATTCACCCCTCCACTTT. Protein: CASSRDRDSPLHF.

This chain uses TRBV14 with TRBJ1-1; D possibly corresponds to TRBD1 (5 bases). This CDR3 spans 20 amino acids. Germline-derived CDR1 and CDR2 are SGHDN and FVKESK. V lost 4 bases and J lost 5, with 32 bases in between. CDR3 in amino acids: CASSPTGGTDRSFRGTEAFF. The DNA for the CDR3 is TGTGCCAGCAGCCCAACGGGGGGAACGGACCGCTCCTTTAGAGGAACTGAAGCTTTCTTT.